This T cell receptor beta chain originates from a study of cytomegalovirus exposure and HLA in healthy donors. The CDR3 has 12 amino acids. Trimming shortened V by 1 base and J by 3 bases, and 3 bases separated the two germline ends. The germline gives CDR1 LNHDA, CDR2 SQIVND (reference sequence). Researchers ran the PCR with 60 Vbeta and 13 Jbeta primers. Sequencing used immunoSEQ multiplex PCR; TCRdb keeps in-frame clones, though not all of them. The table lists roughly 120,000 clones, about 79% of them singletons. General study findings and limits: In a later analysis, common viral pathogens appeared linked to several of the most significant clusters. Highest at DRB1 and lowest at HLA-C, TCR association rates differed among HLA loci in a later analysis.

This clone was counted a single time. Its antigen remains unidentified. Sequences were obtained from PBMCs. The gene calls are TRBV19 and TRBJ1-2; D is ambiguous. This TCR came from a man aged 50-60 years in good health and CMV-seronegative. The CDR3, as DNA: TGTGCCAGTAGTATAGCCGACTATGGCTACACCTTC. Its protein product is CASSIADYGYTF.